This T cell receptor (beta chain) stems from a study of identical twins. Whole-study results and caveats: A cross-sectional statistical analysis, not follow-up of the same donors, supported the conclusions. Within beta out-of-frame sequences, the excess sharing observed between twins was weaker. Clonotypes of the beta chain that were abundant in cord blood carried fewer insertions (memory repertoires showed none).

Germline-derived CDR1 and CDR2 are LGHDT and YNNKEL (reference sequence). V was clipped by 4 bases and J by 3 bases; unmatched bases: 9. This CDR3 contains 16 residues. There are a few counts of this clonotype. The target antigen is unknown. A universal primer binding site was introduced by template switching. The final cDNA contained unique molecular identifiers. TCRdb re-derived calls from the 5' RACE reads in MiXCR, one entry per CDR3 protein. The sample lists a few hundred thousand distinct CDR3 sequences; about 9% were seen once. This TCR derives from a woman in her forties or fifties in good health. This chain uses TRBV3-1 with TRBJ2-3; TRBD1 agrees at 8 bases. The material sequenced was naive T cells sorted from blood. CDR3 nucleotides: TGTGCCAGCAGCCCTATCCCGACAGGGGCAACAGATACGCAGTATTTT. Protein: CASSPIPTGATDTQYF.